Detailed here is one T cell receptor beta chain. Its cognate antigen is unknown. Generated by immunoSEQ multiplex PCR, the TCRdb table keeps only in-frame clones and is missing some. Of roughly 100,000 clones in the sample, approximately 81% were seen once. This record comes from a study of cytomegalovirus exposure and HLA in healthy donors. Study at large: The same platform was used for the 120 or so validation repertoires as for the approximately 730 first-cohort repertoires, as reported in a later analysis.

The germline V gene encodes CDR1 SGHAT and CDR2 FQDESV (reference sequence). This CDR3 is built from 14 residues. V lost 4 bases and J 5 bases, leaving 12 bases between the germline ends. Study-level findings and limits: According to a subsequent analysis, TCR clusters identified in the first cohort showed a tendency to co-occur across the 100 to 150 validation repertoires. The study put 150 or so TCR beta chains on its list as cytomegalovirus-associated.

Material for sequencing was PBMCs. J is TRBJ2-1 and V is TRBV11-1; D perhaps matches TRBD2 (6 bases). This TCR derives from a man aged 18 to 30 in good health and CMV-seropositive. The CDR3 DNA reads TGTGCCAGCAGCTCAATCCGGGAGAACAATGAGCAGTTCTTC. The encoded protein is CASSSIRENNEQFF. The variable domain in full, completed from reference TRBV11-1 and TRBJ2-1, reads EAEVAQSPRYKITEKSQAVAFWCDPISGHATLYWYRQILGQGPELLVQFQDESVVDDSQLPKDRFSAERLKGVDSTLKIQPAELGDSAMYLCASSSIRENNEQFFGPGTRLTVL.